Listed below are T cell receptor beta chains from one sample, sequenced in a study of T cell responses to AZD1222 COVID-19 vaccine. Clones were sequenced by immunoSEQ multiplex PCR, and TCRdb holds only the in-frame ones, with some missing. The table shows around 70,000 clones, with around 85% occurring only once. The material sequenced was peripheral blood, taken on day 0 of AZD1222 vaccination. These receptor sequences come from an adult in good health. Both conserved end residues are part of each CDR3. Fields, in order: clone size, D gene, J gene, V gene, CDR3 protein. D genes are given only for firm matches. Some rows have no size entry. The others give once, few or many, or a class for an expanded clone.

>NA|NA|TRBJ2-3|TRBV9
CASSVGKDTQYF
>once|NA|TRBJ1-2|TRBV23-1
CASTPQLSYTF
>NA|NA|TRBJ2-1|TRBV5-1
CASSWGTGTAYNEQFF
>NA|TRBD2|TRBJ2-5|TRBV28
CASTYPGGGGYLETQYF
>NA|NA|TRBJ1-1|TRBV7-6
CASSPRGNTEAFF
>NA|TRBD2|TRBJ2-7|TRBV30
CAWSVVGGPYEQYF
>once|NA|TRBJ1-2|TRBV10-3
CATFHGYSPDYGYTF
>NA|TRBD1|TRBJ1-1|TRBV7-6
CASSGRGRDTEAFF
>NA|TRBD1|TRBJ2-3|TRBV27
CASSPRGTARSTDTQYF
>NA|NA|TRBJ1-3|TRBV6-6
CASEGSGNTIYF
>few|NA|TRBJ1-1|TRBV3-1/TRBV3-2
CASSPSILNTEAFF
>NA|NA|TRBJ2-5|TRBV5-1
CASTPLTTGSGETQYF
>NA|TRBD2|TRBJ2-2|TRBV5-5
CASSLAGVAGVRVTGELFF
>few|TRBD2|TRBJ2-1|TRBV5-1
CASRGLAGSNEQFF
>NA|NA|TRBJ2-2|TRBV27
CASSLGMAGTIAGELFF
>NA|NA|TRBJ1-3|TRBV6-5
CASSRSSGNTIYF
>NA|NA|TRBJ2-3|TRBV9
CASSVEPSGGRAQYF
>NA|NA|TRBJ1-5|TRBV19
CASSIGYSNQPQHF
>NA|NA|TRBJ2-5|TRBV5-1
CASSAPASGQSQETQYF
>NA|NA|TRBJ1-3|TRBV4-1
CASSQWGRSSGNTIYF
>NA|NA|TRBJ1-1|TRBV29-1
CSVEKQMNTEAFF
>NA|NA|TRBJ1-5|TRBV9
CASSVSDNQPQHF
>NA|NA|TRBJ2-7|TRBV12-5
CASGFGTPAEQYF
>NA|NA|TRBJ1-1|TRBV4-1
CASSWIPNTEAFF
>NA|NA|TRBJ2-3|TRBV10-3
CATRGAVDPFTDTQYF
>NA|NA|TRBJ2-3|TRBV7-3
CASSREGATDTQYF
>once|TRBD2|TRBJ2-1|TRBV15
CATSRDRFYAGGQYNEQFF
>once|TRBD1|TRBJ1-1|TRBV27
CASSLVGQGGMNTEAFF
>few|NA|TRBJ1-2|TRBV10-3
CATNGEGDGYTF
>NA|NA|TRBJ2-3|TRBV2
CASSSRARAYF
>NA|NA|TRBJ1-5|TRBV6-5
CASRPNQPQHF
>NA|NA|TRBJ1-1|TRBV5-4
CASSRGAGPEAFF
>NA|NA|TRBJ1-5|TRBV24-1
CAHLRNQPQHF
>NA|NA|TRBJ1-1|TRBV18
CASSPDTGTGEAFF
>NA|TRBD2|TRBJ2-2|TRBV18
CASSHREGTGELFF
>NA|NA|TRBJ2-1|TRBV5-6
CASSLRGQGYYNEQFF
>NA|NA|TRBJ2-1|TRBV9
CASSVTRGSYNEQFF
>NA|NA|TRBJ1-4|TRBV24-1
CATGYYGTPEEKLFF
>NA|TRBD1|TRBJ2-7|TRBV5-4
CASTQQGASEQYF
>NA|NA|TRBJ2-7|TRBV3-1/TRBV3-2
CASSQQGGEQYF
>NA|NA|TRBJ2-1|TRBV20-1
CSASVSLERLQFF
>NA|NA|TRBJ1-2|TRBV10-2
CASSESLGHGYTF